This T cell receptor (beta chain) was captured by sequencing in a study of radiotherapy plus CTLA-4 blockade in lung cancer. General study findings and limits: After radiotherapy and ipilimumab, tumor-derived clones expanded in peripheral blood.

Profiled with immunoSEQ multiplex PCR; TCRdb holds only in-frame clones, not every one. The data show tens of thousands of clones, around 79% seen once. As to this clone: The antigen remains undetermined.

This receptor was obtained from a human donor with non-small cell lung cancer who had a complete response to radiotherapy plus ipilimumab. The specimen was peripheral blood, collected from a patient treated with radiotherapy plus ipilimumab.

The chain's CDR3 is CASSPPNVDTGELFF. The CDR3 bases are TGTGCCAGCTCACCACCGAATGTTGACACCGGGGAGCTGTTTTTT. The chain uses TRBV18 and TRBJ2-2; D is ambiguous. The germline V gene has CDR1 KGHSH and CDR2 LQKENI. V was cut by 0 bases and J by 3 bases, with 8 bases left in between. The CDR3 is 15 residues long.